This T cell receptor (beta chain) is drawn from a study of cytomegalovirus exposure and HLA in healthy donors. Overall study results and limits: TCR clusters originating in the first cohort tended to co-occur in the roughly 130 validation repertoires, according to a later analysis. The dataset shows that most TCR sequences were rare, while some public TCRs occurred in many donors. Specific recognition of CMV antigens was confirmed in vitro for three chains (all CMV-associated).

Profiled with immunoSEQ multiplex PCR; TCRdb holds only in-frame clones, not every one. The sample lists 150,000 to 200,000 clones, roughly 81% occurring once. As regards this clone: The target antigen is unknown.

CDR3 length equals 16 residues. The germline V gene has CDR1 LGHNA and CDR2 YNFKEQ. V dropped 4 bases and J dropped 1; count of bases not matched to a gene: 6. Sequencing used PBMCs. The receptor's source is a woman aged 30 to 39 in good health and CMV-seronegative. The chain links TRBV4-2 to TRBJ1-1, with TRBD1 matching over 10 bases. CDR3: CASSRARQGANTEAFF. CDR3 coding DNA: TGTGCCAGCAGCCGAGCCAGACAGGGGGCGAACACTGAAGCTTTCTTT.